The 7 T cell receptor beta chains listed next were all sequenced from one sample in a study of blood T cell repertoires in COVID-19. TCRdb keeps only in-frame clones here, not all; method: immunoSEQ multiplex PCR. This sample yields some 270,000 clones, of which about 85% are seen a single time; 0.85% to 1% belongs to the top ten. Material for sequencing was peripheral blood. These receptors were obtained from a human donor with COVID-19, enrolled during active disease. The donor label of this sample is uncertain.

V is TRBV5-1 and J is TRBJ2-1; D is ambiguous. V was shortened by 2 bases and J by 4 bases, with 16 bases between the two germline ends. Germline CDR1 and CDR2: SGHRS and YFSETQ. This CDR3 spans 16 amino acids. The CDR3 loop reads CASSFGPGQTYNEQFF. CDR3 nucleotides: TGCGCCAGCAGCTTTGGCCCTGGGCAAACGTACAATGAGCAGTTCTTC. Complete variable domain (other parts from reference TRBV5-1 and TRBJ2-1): KAGVTQTPRYLIKTRGQQVTLSCSPISGHRSVSWYQQTPGQGLQFLFEYFSETQRNKGNFPGRFSGRQFSNSRSEMNVSTLELGDSALYLCASSFGPGQTYNEQFFGPGTRLTVL.

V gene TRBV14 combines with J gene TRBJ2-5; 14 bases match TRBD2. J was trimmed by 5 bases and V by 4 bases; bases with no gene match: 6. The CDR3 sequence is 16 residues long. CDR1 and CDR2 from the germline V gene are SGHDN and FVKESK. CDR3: CASSPGLAGGPETQYF. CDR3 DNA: TGTGCCAGCAGCCCCGGACTAGCGGGAGGTCCGGAGACCCAGTACTTC.

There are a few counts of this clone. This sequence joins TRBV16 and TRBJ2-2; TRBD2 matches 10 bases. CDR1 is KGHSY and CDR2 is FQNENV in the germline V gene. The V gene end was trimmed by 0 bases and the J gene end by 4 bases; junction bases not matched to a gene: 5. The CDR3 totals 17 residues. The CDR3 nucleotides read TGTGCCAGCAGCCAATCCGGGGCTAGCGGGAGCACCGGGGAGCTGTTTTTT. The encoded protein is CASSQSGASGSTGELFF.

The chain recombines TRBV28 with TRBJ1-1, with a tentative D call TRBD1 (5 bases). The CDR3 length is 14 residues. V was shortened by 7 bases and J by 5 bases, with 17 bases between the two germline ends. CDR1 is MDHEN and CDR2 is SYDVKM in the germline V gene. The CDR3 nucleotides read TGTGCCAGCATAGGAATGGGGCTGTCAACTGAAGCTTTCTTT. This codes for CASIGMGLSTEAFF. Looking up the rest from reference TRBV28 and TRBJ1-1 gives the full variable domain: DVKVTQSSRYLVKRTGEKVFLECVQDMDHENMFWYRQDPGLGLRLIYFSYDVKMKEKGDIPEGYSVSREKKERFSLILESASTNQTSMYLCASIGMGLSTEAFFGQGTRLTVV.

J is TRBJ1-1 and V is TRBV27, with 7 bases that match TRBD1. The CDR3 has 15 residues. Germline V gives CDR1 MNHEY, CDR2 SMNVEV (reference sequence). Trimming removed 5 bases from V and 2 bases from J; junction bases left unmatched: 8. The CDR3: CASSQGGAANTEAFF. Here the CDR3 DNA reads TGTGCCAGCAGTCAGGGGGGCGCCGCAAACACTGAAGCTTTCTTT.

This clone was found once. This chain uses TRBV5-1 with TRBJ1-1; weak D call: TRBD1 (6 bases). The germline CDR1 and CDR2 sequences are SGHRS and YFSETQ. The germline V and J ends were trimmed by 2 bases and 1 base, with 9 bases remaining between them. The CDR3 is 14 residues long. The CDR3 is CASSFGQTNTEAFF. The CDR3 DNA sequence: TGCGCCAGCAGCTTTGGACAGACGAACACTGAAGCTTTCTTT.

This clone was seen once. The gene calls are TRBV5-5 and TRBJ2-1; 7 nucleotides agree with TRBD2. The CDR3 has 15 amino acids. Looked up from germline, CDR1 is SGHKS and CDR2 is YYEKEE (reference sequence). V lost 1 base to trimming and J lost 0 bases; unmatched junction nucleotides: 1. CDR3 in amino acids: CASSLPGGSYNEQFF. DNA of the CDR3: TGTGCCAGCAGCTTGCCGGGAGGCTCCTACAATGAGCAGTTCTTC. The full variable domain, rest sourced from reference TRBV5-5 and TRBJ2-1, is DAGVTQSPTHLIKTRGQQVTLRCSPISGHKSVSWYQQVLGQGPQFIFQYYEKEERGRGNFPDRFSARQFPNYSSELNVNALLLGDSALYLCASSLPGGSYNEQFFGPGTRLTVL.